What follows are 27 T cell receptor beta chains derived from one specimen sequenced in a study of CD8+CD57+ T cells in acquired aplastic anemia. The TCR beta profiling, which covered VDJ combination and CDR3 sequence, was carried out using genomic DNA as the template. TCRdb re-called the reads with MiXCR, one entry per CDR3 protein. The repertoire holds 450,000 to 600,000 distinct CDR3 sequences, with around a third as singletons. Patients sequenced had flow cytometry evidence of CD8+CD57+ cell expansion. Sequenced: sorted CD4+, CD8+, or CD8+CD57+ T cells (not recorded which) from PBMCs. The receptors were sampled from a human donor with aplastic anemia.

The chain uses TRBV27 and TRBJ1-6; perhaps TRBD1 as D (5 bases). The CDR3 is 15 amino acids. CDR1 and CDR2 (germline): MNHEY, SMNVEV (reference sequence). V was pared by 8 bases and J by 0 bases, with 11 bases between. The CDR3 loop reads CASARDSSYNSPLHF. The CDR3 DNA reads TGTGCCAGCGCGCGAGACAGCTCCTATAATTCACCCCTCCACTTT.

This clonotype was counted ten times or more. In DNA, the CDR3 is TGTGCCAGTAGTCCCTACGGGGGAGGCGGCAATCAGCCCCAGCATTTT. It codes for CASSPYGGGGNQPQHF. The chain combines TRBV19 with TRBJ1-5; maybe TRBD1 (5 bases). This CDR3 is built from 16 residues. Germline loops: CDR1 LNHDA, CDR2 SQIVND (reference sequence). Trimming took off 5 bases at V and 2 bases at J, with 16 bases between the two ends.

J is TRBJ2-6 and V is TRBV5-4; TRBD1 is a possible D gene (6 bases). This CDR3 contains 17 residues. Looked up from germline, CDR1 is SGHNT and CDR2 is YYREEE (reference sequence). The V and J ends lost 1 base and 0 bases respectively, with 11 bases between them. The CDR3 spells CASSLSGASSGANVLTF. For the CDR3, the DNA is TGTGCCAGCAGCTTGTCAGGGGCCTCCTCTGGGGCCAACGTCCTGACTTTC.

This clonotype was counted ten times or more. A junction boundary mismatches the germline segment, possibly from a read error. The chain combines TRBV9 with TRBJ2-3; the D gene is possibly TRBD2 (6 bases). This CDR3 has 12 residues. Germline CDR1 is SGDLS and CDR2 is YYNGEE. The CDR3: CASSVDLGRPHF. CDR3 coding DNA: TGTGCCAGCAGCGTAGATTTGGGGAGGCCCCATTTT.

The chain employs TRBV11-2 and TRBJ2-2; the D gene is possibly TRBD2 (6 bases). Trimming left V 5 bases short and J 2 bases short, with 18 bases between. The germline CDR1 and CDR2 sequences are SGHAT and FQNNGV. The CDR3 contains 17 residues. CDR3 DNA: TGTGCCAGCAGCCCCGACCCACTAGCAGCTAACACCGGGGAGCTGTTTTTT. Translation: CASSPDPLAANTGELFF.

In its sample, this clonotype was seen many times. The chain is built from TRBV15 and TRBJ1-3; D may be TRBD1 (6 bases). This CDR3 region has 15 residues. With 3 bases removed from V and 3 bases from J, the gap between germline ends came to 12 bases. Germline V lookup: CDR1 LNHNV, CDR2 YYDKDF (reference sequence). The CDR3 nucleotides read TGTGCCACCAGCAGTGATACAGGGAGTGGAAACACCATATATTTT. It encodes CATSSDTGSGNTIYF. The entire variable domain, with the rest obtained from reference TRBV15 and TRBJ1-3, is as follows: DAMVIQNPRYQVTQFGKPVTLSCSQTLNHNVMYWYQQKSSQAPKLLFHYYDKDFNNEADTPDNFQSRRPNTSFCFLDIRSPGLGDTAMYLCATSSDTGSGNTIYFGEGSWLTVV.

Details on this clonotype: A clone one base away is much larger, so this may be a read error. The J gene is TRBJ2-7, the V gene TRBV20-1; possibly TRBD2 for D (5 bases). The CDR3 spans 14 residues. Germline V gene sequence: CDR1 DFQATT, CDR2 SNEGSKA (reference sequence). V lost 6 bases, J lost 5 bases, and 20 bases lay in between. CDR3 DNA: TGCAGTGCAAGGACTGCTGAGAAGGGCCACGAGCAGTACTTC. Translating gives CSARTAEKGHEQYF.

This clonotype was counted ten times or more. V usage is TRBV9 and J usage is TRBJ1-3; no firm D call. The CDR3 loop spans 15 amino acids. V was trimmed by 0 bases and J by 0 bases, leaving 7 bases between them. Germline lookup yields CDR1 SGDLS and CDR2 YYNGEE. Written as DNA, the CDR3 is TGTGCCAGCAGCGTAGCACCAGACTCTGGAAACACCATATATTTT. This sequence encodes CASSVAPDSGNTIYF.

The table lists this clonotype with many counts. This chain links TRBV20-1 with TRBJ2-7, with a possible D match to TRBD2 (5 bases). Germline CDR1 is DFQATT and CDR2 is SNEGSKA (reference sequence). V was clipped by 3 bases and J by 4 bases, with 7 bases between them. This CDR3 region has 11 residues. CDR3 amino acids: CSARGVYEQYF. As DNA, the CDR3 is TGCAGTGCTAGGGGAGTGTACGAGCAGTACTTC.

The rearrangement joins TRBV19 to TRBJ2-1; either TRBD1 or TRBD2 may fit D (5 bases each). Germline CDR1 reads LNHDA; CDR2 reads SQIVND (reference sequence). V shed 5 bases and J shed 10 bases, with 12 bases lying between them. The CDR3 sequence is 12 residues long. Written as DNA, the CDR3 is TGTGCCAGTAGTCCAGGGACGCCCGAGCAGTTCTTC. Translating gives CASSPGTPEQFF. Filled out from reference TRBV19 and TRBJ2-1, the complete variable domain reads DGGITQSPKYLFRKEGQNVTLSCEQNLNHDAMYWYRQDPGQGLRLIYYSQIVNDFQKGDIAEGYSVSREKKESFPLTVTSAQKNPTAFYLCASSPGTPEQFFGPGTRLTVL.

V and J are TRBV6-1 and TRBJ2-1, with TRBD1 identical over 10 bases. This CDR3 is 15 amino acids long. Germline loops: CDR1 MNHNS, CDR2 SASEGT. The V segment lost 5 bases and the J segment 5 bases; nucleotides outside the gene matches: 6. The CDR3 reads CASSLPGTGDNEQFF. The CDR3 DNA reads TGTGCCAGCAGTCTCCCCGGGACAGGGGACAATGAGCAGTTCTTC.

This clonotype came up many times. The chain is built from TRBV7-6 and TRBJ1-6; possibly TRBD1 for D (5 bases). CDR1 is SGHVS, CDR2 FNYEAQ, per germline. V lost 5 bases, J lost 4 bases, and 9 bases lay in between. This CDR3 is 14 amino acids long. The DNA of the CDR3 is TGTGCCAGCAGCCCCGACAGATATAATTCACCCCTCCACTTT. This gives the protein CASSPDRYNSPLHF.

This clonotype was seen at least ten times. The chain employs TRBV7-3 and TRBJ2-5; 12 bases agree with TRBD2. V shed 4 bases and J 1 base; nucleotides not matched to a gene: 4. CDR3 length: 16 residues. Per germline, CDR1 SGHTA and CDR2 FQGTGA. Here the CDR3 reads CASSSTGLAGQETQYF. DNA of the CDR3: TGTGCCAGCAGCTCGACGGGACTAGCGGGCCAAGAGACCCAGTACTTC.

The V gene is TRBV25-1, the J gene TRBJ1-2, with 8 bases identical to TRBD1. Losses at the gene ends were 8 bases for V and 2 bases for J; bases not matched to a gene: 19. This CDR3 contains 18 residues. Germline V lookup: CDR1 MGHDK, CDR2 SYGVNS. Here the CDR3 reads CASSPELPGGSSNYGYTF. In nucleotides, the CDR3 is TGTGCCAGCTCACCCGAGCTTCCAGGGGGCTCTTCAAACTATGGCTACACCTTC.

This clonotype was detected only once. The CDR3 spells CAVGDVPGEQYF. The CDR3 DNA reads as TGTGCTGTCGGCGATGTCCCGGGCGAGCAGTACTTC. This chain links TRBV15 with TRBJ2-7; D not certain. The germline gives CDR1 LNHNV, CDR2 YYDKDF (reference sequence). CDR3 size: 12 residues.

A remark on this clonotype: Being one base from a much bigger clone, this may be a read error. The chain has TRBV30 and TRBJ1-2; 7 positions agree with TRBD1. The CDR3 runs to 9 residues. Per the germline V gene, CDR1 is GTSNPN and CDR2 is SVGIG (reference sequence). CDR3 residues: CAGDSGCTF. CDR3 coding DNA: TGTGCCGGGGACAGCGGCTGCACCTTC.

This clonotype came up a few times. This chain joins TRBV20-1 and TRBJ2-1, with 9 positions matching TRBD1. The junction had 6 bases not matched to a gene; V was cut back by 0 bases and J by 6 bases. The CDR3 is 15 residues long. Germline CDR1 and CDR2: DFQATT and SNEGSKA (reference sequence). The CDR3 nucleotides read TGCAGTGCTAGAGACCCGGGACAGGGTGCCAATGAGCAGTTCTTC. It codes for CSARDPGQGANEQFF.

In this sample, this clonotype turned up many times. The chain recombines TRBV15 with TRBJ1-5; D perhaps matches TRBD1 (5 bases). The V gene lost 0 bases and the J gene lost 1 base, with 13 bases spanning the gap. The CDR3 is 17 amino acids. From germline, CDR1 is LNHNV and CDR2 YYDKDF (reference sequence). CDR3: CATSREKTVESNQPQHF. DNA of the CDR3: TGTGCCACCAGCAGAGAAAAGACAGTGGAAAGCAATCAGCCCCAGCATTTT.

The chain is built from TRBV25-1 and TRBJ1-2, with 10 bases lining up with TRBD1. Germline V gene data show CDR1 as MGHDK and CDR2 as SYGVNS. V was clipped by 10 bases and J by 5 bases; unmatched bases: 7. The CDR3 consists of 13 residues. The CDR3: CAKGTGAGYGYTF. The CDR3, as DNA: TGTGCCAAAGGGACAGGGGCGGGGTATGGCTACACCTTC.

This clonotype has ten or more counts. The chain is built from TRBV15 and TRBJ2-7; D gene ambiguous. Germline V gene sequence: CDR1 LNHNV, CDR2 YYDKDF (reference sequence). The CDR3 runs to 16 residues. Trimming removed 3 bases from V and 1 base from J, with 16 bases in between. The CDR3 is CATSSELGGSSYEQYF. The CDR3 DNA follows: TGTGCCACCAGCAGTGAACTTGGTGGCAGTTCCTACGAGCAGTACTTC. Looking up the rest from reference TRBV15 and TRBJ2-7 gives the full variable domain: DAMVIQNPRYQVTQFGKPVTLSCSQTLNHNVMYWYQQKSSQAPKLLFHYYDKDFNNEADTPDNFQSRRPNTSFCFLDIRSPGLGDTAMYLCATSSELGGSSYEQYFGPGTRLTVT.

In its sample, this clonotype was seen a few times. The rearrangement links TRBV3-1 to TRBJ1-2, with a weak D call TRBD1 (5 bases). V dropped 0 bases and J dropped 5 bases, with 13 bases sitting between them. The CDR3 covers 15 residues. Germline CDR1 and CDR2: LGHDT and YNNKEL (reference sequence). The CDR3 sequence: CASSQDVRDGYGYTF. DNA of the CDR3: TGTGCCAGCAGCCAAGACGTCAGGGACGGGTATGGCTACACCTTC.

This clonotype was recorded at least ten times. The chain recombines TRBV7-2 with TRBJ2-5, with no clear D. The CDR3 spans 12 residues. Trimming took 2 bases from V and 5 from J, leaving 6 bases between them. Germline V gene sequence: CDR1 SGHTA, CDR2 FQGNSA. The CDR3 spells CASSLISETQYF. The CDR3 nucleotides read TGTGCCAGCAGCTTAATCAGTGAGACCCAGTACTTC.

This clonotype was observed at least ten times. This chain connects TRBV5-6 to TRBJ1-2, with 7 bases lining up with TRBD1. The length of the CDR3 is 17 residues. Trimming took 3 bases from V and 5 from J; bases not matched to a gene: 16. The germline CDR1 and CDR2 sequences are SGHDT and YYEEEE. The chain's CDR3 is CASSWRTTGAMGYGYTF. For the CDR3, the DNA is TGTGCCAGCAGCTGGAGGACCACAGGGGCAATGGGATATGGCTACACCTTC.

The V call is TRBV20-1, the J call TRBJ1-1; no reliable D call. Trimming left V 6 bases short and J 0 bases short, with 17 bases between. The CDR3 runs 15 residues. Germline CDR1 and CDR2: DFQATT and SNEGSKA (reference sequence). CDR3 sequence reads: CSARMAGRMNTEAFF. CDR3 bases: TGCAGTGCCAGAATGGCAGGTAGAATGAACACTGAAGCTTTCTTT.

There are a few counts of this clonotype. V is TRBV19 and J is TRBJ1-4; 7 bases are a match to TRBD1. This CDR3 contains 15 residues. Germline loops: CDR1 LNHDA, CDR2 SQIVND (reference sequence). After removal of 1 base from V and 10 bases from J, the junction contained 9 bases not matched to a gene. The CDR3 spells CASSIVDTSGGKLFF. DNA for the CDR3: TGTGCCAGTAGTATAGTGGACACCTCAGGGGGAAAACTGTTTTTT.

A few counts support this clonotype. A junction end diverges from the germline sequence, so it may reflect a read error. The chain is built from TRBV19 and TRBJ2-7; D ambiguous. The CDR3 totals 13 residues. Germline V gene lookup returns CDR1 LNHDA and CDR2 SQIVND (reference sequence). CDR3 coding DNA: TGTGCCAGTAGTATCTTGGGCCATTACGAGCGGTACTTC. Translating it yields CASSILGHYERYF.

The table lists this clonotype with many counts. The J gene is TRBJ2-7, the V gene TRBV7-2; 9 bases fit TRBD2. The junction had 7 bases not matched to a gene; V was cut back by 5 bases and J by 5 bases. Germline CDR1 reads SGHTA; CDR2 reads FQGNSA. CDR3 length: 14 amino acids. CDR3 amino acids: CASSLTSGGNEQYF. CDR3 nucleotide sequence: TGTGCCAGCAGCCTAACGAGCGGGGGGAACGAGCAGTACTTC.